This T cell receptor beta chain originates from a study of cytomegalovirus exposure and HLA in healthy donors. General study points: The study dropped some indistinguishable V segments, TRBV6-2 and TRBV6-3 among them. In an earlier analysis, most TCR beta V segments were productive about 87% or about 30% of the time. Generally TCR sequences proved uncommon, though certain public TCRs appeared in numerous donors.

The PCR employed 60 Vbeta primers together with 13 Jbeta primers. Authors' methods: Around 9.9 million shared chains were among the approximately 87 million unique TCR beta chains that a later analysis counted. Profiling relied on immunoSEQ multiplex PCR, and the TCRdb table lists in-frame clones only, not all of them. V, J and clone size are those of that table, while D and trimming were read from the DNA. The sample contains about 110,000 clones, more than 65% of which appear only once. Remarks on this clone: What it binds is not known.

The CDR3 length is 14 residues. The germline V gene encodes CDR1 MNHNY and CDR2 SVGAGI (reference sequence). V was clipped by 8 bases and J by 4 bases; unmatched bases: 6. V and J are TRBV6-6 and TRBJ2-7; 12 bases match TRBD2. The TCR comes from a male donor in good health and CMV-seronegative. Sample: PBMCs. CDR3 DNA sequence: TGTGCCAGCGCCTCGACTAGCGGGAGTTACGAGCAGTACTTC. Translating gives CASASTSGSYEQYF.